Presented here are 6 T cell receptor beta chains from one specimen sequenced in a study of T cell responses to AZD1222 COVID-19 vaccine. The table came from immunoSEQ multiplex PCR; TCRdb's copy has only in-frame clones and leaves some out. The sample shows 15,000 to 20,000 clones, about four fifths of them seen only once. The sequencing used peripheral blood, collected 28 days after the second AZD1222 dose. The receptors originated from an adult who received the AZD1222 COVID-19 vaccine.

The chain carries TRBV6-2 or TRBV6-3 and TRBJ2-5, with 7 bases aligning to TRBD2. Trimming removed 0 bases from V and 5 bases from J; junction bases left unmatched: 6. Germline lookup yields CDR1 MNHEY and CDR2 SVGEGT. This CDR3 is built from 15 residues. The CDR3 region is CASSYSRGELETQYF. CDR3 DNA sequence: TGTGCCAGCAGTTACTCCCGGGGGGAGTTGGAGACCCAGTACTTC.

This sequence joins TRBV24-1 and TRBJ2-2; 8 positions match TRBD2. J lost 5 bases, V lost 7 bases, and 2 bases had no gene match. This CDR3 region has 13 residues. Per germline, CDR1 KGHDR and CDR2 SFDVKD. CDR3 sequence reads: CATRSSGTGELFF. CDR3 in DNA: TGTGCCACCAGATCTAGCGGGACCGGGGAGCTGTTTTTT.

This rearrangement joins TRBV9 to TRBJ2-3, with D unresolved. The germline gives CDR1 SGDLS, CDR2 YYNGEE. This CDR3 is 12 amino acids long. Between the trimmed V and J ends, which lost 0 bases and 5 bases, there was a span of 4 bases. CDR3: CASSVAQDTQYF. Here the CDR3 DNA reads TGTGCCAGCAGCGTAGCGCAAGATACGCAGTATTTT.

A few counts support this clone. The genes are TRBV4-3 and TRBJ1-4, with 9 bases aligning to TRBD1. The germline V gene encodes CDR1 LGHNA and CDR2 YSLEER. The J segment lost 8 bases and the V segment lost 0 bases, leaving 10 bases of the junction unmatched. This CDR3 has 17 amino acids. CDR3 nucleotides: TGCGCCAGCAGCCAAGAGGGGATCGGGGACAGGGCGGAAAAACTGTTTTTT. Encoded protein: CASSQEGIGDRAEKLFF.

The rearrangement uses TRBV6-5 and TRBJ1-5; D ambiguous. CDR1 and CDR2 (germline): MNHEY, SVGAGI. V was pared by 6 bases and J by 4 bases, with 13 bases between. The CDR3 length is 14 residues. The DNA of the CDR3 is TGTGCCAGCAGCCCCGGCAGGCAAAATCAGCCCCAGCATTTT. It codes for CASSPGRQNQPQHF.

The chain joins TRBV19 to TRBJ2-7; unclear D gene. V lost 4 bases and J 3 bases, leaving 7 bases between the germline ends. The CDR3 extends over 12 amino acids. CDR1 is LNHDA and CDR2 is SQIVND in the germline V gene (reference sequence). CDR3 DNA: TGTGCCAGTAGTAACCCTTACTACGAGCAGTACTTC. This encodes CASSNPYYEQYF.